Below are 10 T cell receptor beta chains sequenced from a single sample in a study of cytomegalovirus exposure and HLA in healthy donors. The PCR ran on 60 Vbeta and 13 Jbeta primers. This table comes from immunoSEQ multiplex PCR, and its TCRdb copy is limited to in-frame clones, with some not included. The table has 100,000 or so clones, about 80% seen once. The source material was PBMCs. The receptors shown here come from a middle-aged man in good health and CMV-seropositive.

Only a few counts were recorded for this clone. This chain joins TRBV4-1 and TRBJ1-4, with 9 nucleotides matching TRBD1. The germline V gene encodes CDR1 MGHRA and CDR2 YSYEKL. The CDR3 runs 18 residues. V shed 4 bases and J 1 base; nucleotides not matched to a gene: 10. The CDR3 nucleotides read TGCGCCAGCAGCCCCCGGGACAGGGTGGTAGGAACTAATGAAAAACTGTTTTTT. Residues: CASSPRDRVVGTNEKLFF.

The CDR3 nucleotides are TGCGCCAGCAGCTTGAGACAGGGAGTACTGAACACTGAAGCTTTCTTT. It codes for CASSLRQGVLNTEAFF. The chain joins TRBV5-1 to TRBJ1-1, with TRBD1 identical over 7 bases. Trimming at V came to 1 base and at J to 0 bases, leaving 6 bases not matched to a gene. The germline gives CDR1 SGHRS, CDR2 YFSETQ. This CDR3 is built from 16 residues.

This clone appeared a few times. CDR3 protein: CASSEAGRSGQYF. Here the CDR3 DNA reads TGTGCCAGCAGTGAAGCAGGGCGGAGCGGGCAGTACTTC. The chain employs TRBV6-1 and TRBJ2-7, with D possibly TRBD2 on 5 matching bases. CDR3 length: 13 residues. The V end was cut by 0 bases, the J end by 9 bases, with 12 bases between. Germline CDR1 is MNHNS and CDR2 is SASEGT.

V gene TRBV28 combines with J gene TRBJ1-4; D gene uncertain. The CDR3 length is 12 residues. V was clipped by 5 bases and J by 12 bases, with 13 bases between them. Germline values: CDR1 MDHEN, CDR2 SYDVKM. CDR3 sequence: CASSPTQEELFF. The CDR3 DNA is TGTGCCAGCAGTCCCACTCAAGAGGAACTGTTTTTT.

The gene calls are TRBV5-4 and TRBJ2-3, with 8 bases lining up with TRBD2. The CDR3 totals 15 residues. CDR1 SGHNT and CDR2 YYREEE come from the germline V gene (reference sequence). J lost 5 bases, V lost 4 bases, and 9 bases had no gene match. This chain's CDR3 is CASSRQRGFVDTQYF. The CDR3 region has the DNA TGTGCCAGCAGCCGTCAGCGGGGGTTTGTAGATACGCAGTATTTT.

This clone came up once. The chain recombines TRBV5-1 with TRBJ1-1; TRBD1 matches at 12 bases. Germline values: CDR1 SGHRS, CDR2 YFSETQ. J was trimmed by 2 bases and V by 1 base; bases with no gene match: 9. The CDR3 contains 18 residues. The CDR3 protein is CASSLWGTGGGGNTEAFF. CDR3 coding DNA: TGCGCCAGCAGCTTGTGGGGGACAGGGGGCGGAGGAAACACTGAAGCTTTCTTT.

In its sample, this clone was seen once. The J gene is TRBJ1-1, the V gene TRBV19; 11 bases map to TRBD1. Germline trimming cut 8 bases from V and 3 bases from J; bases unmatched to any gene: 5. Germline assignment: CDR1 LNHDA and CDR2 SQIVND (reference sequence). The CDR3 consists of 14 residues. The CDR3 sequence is CASGQGAGDTEAFF. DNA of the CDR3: TGTGCCAGTGGACAGGGGGCAGGGGACACTGAAGCTTTCTTT. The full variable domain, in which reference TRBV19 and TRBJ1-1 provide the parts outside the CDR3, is DGGITQSPKYLFRKEGQNVTLSCEQNLNHDAMYWYRQDPGQGLRLIYYSQIVNDFQKGDIAEGYSVSREKKESFPLTVTSAQKNPTAFYLCASGQGAGDTEAFFGQGTRLTVV.

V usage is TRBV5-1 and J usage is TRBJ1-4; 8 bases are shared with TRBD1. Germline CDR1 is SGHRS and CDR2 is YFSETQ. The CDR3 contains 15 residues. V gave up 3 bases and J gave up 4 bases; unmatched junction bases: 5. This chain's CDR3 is CASSSGQAYNEKLFF. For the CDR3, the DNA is TGCGCCAGCAGCTCGGGACAGGCCTATAATGAAAAACTGTTTTTT.

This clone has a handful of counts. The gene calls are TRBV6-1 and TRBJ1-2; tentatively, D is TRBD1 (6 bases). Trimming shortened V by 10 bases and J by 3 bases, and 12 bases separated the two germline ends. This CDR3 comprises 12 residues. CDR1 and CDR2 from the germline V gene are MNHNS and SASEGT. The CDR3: CATRTAHYGYTF. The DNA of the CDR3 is TGTGCCACCCGGACAGCCCACTATGGCTACACCTTC.

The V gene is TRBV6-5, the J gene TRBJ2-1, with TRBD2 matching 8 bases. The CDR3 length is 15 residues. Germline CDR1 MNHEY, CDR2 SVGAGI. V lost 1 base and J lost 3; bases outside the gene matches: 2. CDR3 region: CASSYLGLDYNEQFF. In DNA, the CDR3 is TGTGCCAGCAGTTACTTGGGACTAGACTACAATGAGCAGTTCTTC.